Listed here are 15 T cell receptor beta chains from one sample, sequenced in a study of Tregs in tolerant kidney transplant recipients. Mixed chimerism was transient after nonmyeloablative marrow transplants from related graft donors. TCRdb's table, derived via immunoSEQ multiplex PCR, lists solely in-frame clones and lacks some. Here the sample table reports around 33,000 clones. Sequenced material: CD4+ T cells from blood (PBMCs), taken 24 months after the transplant. These receptors were obtained from a human patient who received a combined kidney and bone marrow transplant. Some T cells may trace back to the graft donor.

For this clone: The read ends 3 residues before the CDR3 terminus; that terminus is restored from the germline J gene. V is TRBV30 and J is TRBJ1-6; the match to TRBD1 covers 8 bases. Germline lookup yields CDR1 GTSNPN and CDR2 SVGIG (reference sequence). There are 13 residues in the CDR3. V lost 0 bases to trimming and J lost 9 bases; unmatched junction nucleotides: 1. The CDR3 region is CAWSVQGGSPLHF. CDR3 bases read: TGTGCCTGGAGTGTACAGGGGGGTTCACCC.

On this clone: From the germline J gene comes the end of the CDR3, since the read stops 3 residues before it. J is TRBJ2-1 and V is TRBV20-1, with 11 bases identical to TRBD2. CDR3 length equals 17 residues. Germline assignment: CDR1 DFQATT and CDR2 SNEGSKA (reference sequence). Losses at the gene ends were 2 bases for V and 4 bases for J; bases not matched to a gene: 10. CDR3 protein: CSARNSGRAPPYNEQFF. The sequenced CDR3 bases are TGCAGTGCTAGAAATAGCGGGAGGGCCCCCCCTTACAATGAG.

As for this clone: The sequenced fragment ends 3 residues before the CDR3 boundary, so the rest is inferred from the germline J gene. The chain carries TRBV28 and TRBJ1-4; D is undetermined. The V and J ends lost 4 bases and 7 bases respectively, with 22 bases between them. Germline V gene data show CDR1 as MDHEN and CDR2 as SYDVKM. The length of the CDR3 is 17 residues. The CDR3 spells CASSSGETRWAGEKLFF. The sequenced part of the CDR3 DNA is TGTGCCAGCAGTTCGGGAGAAACCAGGTGGGCGGGTGAAAAA.

In regard to this clone: The read stops 3 residues short of the end of the CDR3; the missing end is completed from the germline J gene. The chain links TRBV5-1 to TRBJ2-1; 13 bases fit TRBD2. CDR1 and CDR2 from the germline V gene are SGHRS and YFSETQ. V dropped 0 bases and J dropped 6; count of bases not matched to a gene: 0. CDR3 length: 15 residues. The sequenced part of the CDR3 DNA is TGCGCCAGCAGCTTGGGACTAGCGGGGGGCAATGAG. It is translated as CASSLGLAGGNE. The entire CDR3 sequence reads CASSLGLAGGNEQFF.

In the case of this clone: The read finishes 3 residues shy of the CDR3 end, and the germline J gene is used to complete it. The chain has TRBV7-3 and TRBJ2-1; D call uncertain. The CDR3 sequence is 13 residues long. V was cut by 5 bases and J by 9 bases, with 14 bases left in between. CDR1 is SGHTA and CDR2 is FQGTGA in the germline V gene. The CDR3 sequence: CASSTLLGREQFF. The DNA read from the CDR3 is TGTGCCAGCAGCACGCTTCTAGGCCGTGAG.

A word on this clone: The CDR3 end is not reached by the read, which stops 3 residues before it; the germline J gene fills it in. V gene TRBV2 combines with J gene TRBJ1-5, with D unresolved. The CDR3 runs 13 residues. V lost 2 bases and J 5 bases, leaving 7 bases between the germline ends. Germline CDR1 SNHLY, CDR2 FYNNEI. CDR3 DNA (partial): TGTGCCAGCAGTGAAAGCGGTGATCAGCCC. Protein product: CASSESGDQP. The full CDR3 protein is CASSESGDQPQHF.

The CDR3 DNA, read in part, is TGCAGTGCTAGGGGGACTAGCGGAATACAAAGCTCCTACGAG. Protein product: CSARGTSGIQSSYE. The entire CDR3 sequence reads CSARGTSGIQSSYEQYF. The V and J genes are TRBV20-1 and TRBJ2-7; 11 nucleotides align to TRBD2. Read data end 3 residues before the CDR3 end; the end is taken from the germline J gene. This CDR3 is built from 17 residues. From germline, CDR1 is DFQATT and CDR2 SNEGSKA (reference sequence). J gave up 0 bases and V 3 bases, and 10 bases lay outside the gene matches.

A remark on this clone: The CDR3 goes on 3 residues after the read ends, and that part is filled in from the germline J gene. The chain employs TRBV10-1 and TRBJ2-1; 10 bases are a match to TRBD2. The germline CDR1 and CDR2 sequences are WNHNN and SYGVQD (reference sequence). The length of the CDR3 is 15 residues. V was pared by 5 bases and J by 0 bases, with 1 base of the junction left unmatched. CDR3 sequence reads: CASSIAGGSYNEQFF. The CDR3 bases that were read are TGCGCCAGCAGTATAGCGGGGGGCTCCTACAATGAG.

With respect to this clone: The DNA ends 3 residues before the CDR3 does, and the rest of the CDR3 is filled in from the germline J gene. J is TRBJ2-3 and V is TRBV2; TRBD2 matches at 7 bases. There are 14 residues in the CDR3. The germline V gene encodes CDR1 SNHLY and CDR2 FYNNEI. V lost 4 bases and J lost 4; bases outside the gene matches: 5. Here the CDR3 reads CASSGGSLSDTQYF. Incomplete CDR3 DNA: TGTGCCAGCAGTGGCGGGAGTTTGTCAGATACG.

About this clone itself: The observed sequence ends 3 residues before the CDR3 terminus, with the missing tail filled in from the germline J gene. The chain has TRBV20-1 and TRBJ1-1; 7 positions match TRBD1. Germline V gene lookup returns CDR1 DFQATT and CDR2 SNEGSKA (reference sequence). This CDR3 is 17 amino acids long. V lost 1 base and J lost 0; bases outside the gene matches: 11. Partial CDR3 DNA: TGCAGTGCTAGAGGACGGGACAGCCAACTCATGAACACTGAA. As protein: CSARGRDSQLMNTE. The whole CDR3 protein reads CSARGRDSQLMNTEAFF.

A word on this clone: The read finishes 3 residues shy of the CDR3 end, and the germline J gene is used to complete it. This chain connects TRBV4-1 to TRBJ2-3; TRBD2 matches at 8 bases. V was pared by 0 bases and J by 1 base, with 6 bases of the junction left unmatched. The CDR3 contains 17 residues. Germline V gives CDR1 MGHRA, CDR2 YSYEKL. CDR3 protein: CASSQDQAGGGTDTQYF. The CDR3 DNA, read in part, is TGCGCCAGCAGCCAAGATCAGGCGGGAGGTGGCACAGATACG.

Worth noting for this clone: The read ends 3 residues early relative to the CDR3; the germline J gene fills the gap. The V gene is TRBV19, the J gene TRBJ1-4, with D possibly TRBD1 on 6 matching bases. V shed 4 bases and J shed 4 bases, with 16 bases lying between them. CDR1 is LNHDA and CDR2 is SQIVND in the germline V gene (reference sequence). The CDR3 covers 16 residues. CDR3 DNA, as far as it was read: TGTGCCAGTAGTAACGCACCGGGACAAGATAATGAAAAA. Protein product: CASSNAPGQDNEK. The CDR3, in full, reads CASSNAPGQDNEKLFF.

As concerns this clone: The missing CDR3 end, 3 residues past where the read stops, is filled in from the germline J gene. The chain employs TRBV5-1 and TRBJ1-2; TRBD1 matches 12 bases. The V gene end was trimmed by 2 bases and the J gene end by 3 bases; junction bases not matched to a gene: 2. CDR1 and CDR2 (germline): SGHRS, YFSETQ. This CDR3 has 15 amino acids. Partial CDR3 DNA: TGCGCCAGCAGCTTCGGGACAGGGGGCGACTATGGC. Protein: CASSFGTGGDYG. The whole CDR3 is CASSFGTGGDYGYTF.

A word on this clone: The read gets to within 3 residues of the CDR3 end, and the germline J gene fills in the rest. The chain recombines TRBV5-5 with TRBJ2-7; maybe TRBD1 (6 bases). The germline V gene encodes CDR1 SGHKS and CDR2 YYEKEE (reference sequence). The ends were cut back, 2 bases at V and 0 bases at J, with 9 bases in the middle. The CDR3 consists of 14 residues. Here the CDR3 reads CASSFTGTSYEQYF. CDR3 DNA, as far as it was read: TGTGCCAGCAGCTTCACAGGGACCTCCTACGAG. Full variable domain (missing parts from reference TRBV5-5 and TRBJ2-7): DAGVTQSPTHLIKTRGQQVTLRCSPISGHKSVSWYQQVLGQGPQFIFQYYEKEERGRGNFPDRFSARQFPNYSSELNVNALLLGDSALYLCASSFTGTSYEQYFGPGTRLTVT.

This CDR3 is CAISDGFSGTSGYEQYF. The sequenced CDR3 bases are TGTGCCATCAGTGATGGCTTCTCCGGGACTAGCGGCTACGAG. This chain joins TRBV10-3 and TRBJ2-7; 11 positions match TRBD2. The read terminates 3 residues before the CDR3 end, so the remaining end is supplied by the germline J gene. Germline CDR1 reads ENHRY; CDR2 reads SYGVKD. The CDR3 extends over 17 amino acids. V gave up 3 bases and J gave up 3 bases; unmatched junction bases: 10.